This T cell receptor beta chain was captured in a study of Ad26.COV2.S vaccination and SARS-CoV-2 variants. Whole-study findings and limits: Substantial breadth was reported for post-vaccination spike-specific CD8+ and CD4+ T cells. Across vaccine and placebo recipients, the breadth of non-spike TCRs was similar. Total T cell responses may have been underestimated by the TCR breadth and depth analyses. People who got the vaccine had more spike-specific TCR breadth than people who got placebo.

Sequenced by immunoSEQ multiplex PCR; TCRdb stores in-frame clones only, minus some. The repertoire has 300,000 to 400,000 clones, around 92% of them found once; the top ten carry 3% to 5%. For this clone: No antigen is known for it. The germline gene is not matched at one end of the junction; a read error may be the cause.

The CDR3 is 16 residues long. CDR1 and CDR2 (germline): SGDLS, YYNGEE. The material was peripheral blood, obtained after recovery from COVID-19. The sequence derives from a human donor who had recovered from COVID-19. This sequence joins TRBV9 and TRBJ1-5; D perhaps matches TRBD1 (5 bases). DNA for the CDR3: TGTGCCAGCATCGTACTTGACAGAAATAGCAATCAGCCCCAGCATTTT. Translation gives CASIVLDRNSNQPQHF.